Detailed here is one TCR beta chain. This record belongs to a study of blood T cell repertoires in COVID-19. Study context: COVID-19 samples collected from the United States, Italy and Spain covered acute and convalescent phases. From T cells, B-cell-depleted T cells, or PBMCs came the material, which was cDNA or gDNA.

CDR3 length: 15 residues. With 4 bases clipped from V and 1 base from J, the junction kept 3 bases outside the gene matches. Germline loops: CDR1 SGHTA, CDR2 FQGNSA. Authors' processing steps: Researchers report that nucleated cell counts were estimated from reference gene primer amplification. Clones were sequenced by immunoSEQ multiplex PCR, and TCRdb holds only the in-frame ones, with some missing. Clone size and V and J calls were adopted from that table, with D and trimming inferred from the DNA. This sample has about 85,000 clones; roughly 90% occur once, and the top ten carry about 2.5%. The sequence was obtained from a man over 45 with acute or convalescent COVID-19. Sequencing was performed on peripheral blood. The chain uses TRBV7-2 and TRBJ1-5; 8 nucleotides align to TRBD1. The CDR3 region is CASSSRTGSNQPQHF. In DNA form, the CDR3 reads TGTGCCAGCAGCTCCAGGACAGGGAGCAATCAGCCCCAGCATTTT.